These 10 T cell receptor beta chains were all obtained from the same sample, sequenced in a study of T cells expressing NK-cell markers. TCRdb reprocessed the 5' RACE reads, with one entry per CDR3 protein and no DNA. This table holds some 280,000 distinct CDR3 sequences. Sequenced sample: blood T cells: a sorted CD56 or NKG2C T cell subset, CD4+ or CD8+ T cells, or bulk PBMC T cells (not recorded which). Receptors were obtained from a man aged 18 to 30 in good health.

V usage is TRBV20-1 and J usage is TRBJ1-4. The CDR3 consists of 13 residues. The V gene's germline CDR1 is DFQATT and CDR2 SNEGSKA (reference sequence). CDR3 sequence: CSATKETNEKLFF.

The chain's CDR3 is CASSASWATNEKLFF. The chain joins TRBV6-4 to TRBJ1-4. There are 15 residues in the CDR3. Germline V gene lookup returns CDR1 MRHNA and CDR2 SNTAGT.

V is TRBV2 and J is TRBJ1-3; TCRdb's D call of TRBD1 is untestable without DNA. The CDR3 loop spans 14 amino acids. Germline-derived CDR1 and CDR2 are SNHLY and FYNNEI. This CDR3 reads CASIAGAPFGTIYF.

The V call is TRBV28, the J call TRBJ1-2; TCRdb names TRBD1, which stays unverified in the absence of DNA. The CDR3 covers 14 residues. Germline values: CDR1 MDHEN, CDR2 SYDVKM. CDR3 in amino acids: CASSASGRGGGYTF.

The chain is built from TRBV29-1 and TRBJ2-1. The germline CDR1 and CDR2 sequences are SQVTM and ANQGSEA. The CDR3 covers 11 residues. Here the CDR3 reads CSVDRNNEQFF.

The chain employs TRBV20-1 and TRBJ2-3; the D call from TCRdb, TRBD2, cannot be confirmed without DNA. This CDR3 has 16 residues. The germline gives CDR1 DFQATT, CDR2 SNEGSKA (reference sequence). CDR3: CSAGRTSGWGTDTQYF.

This chain connects TRBV10-3 to TRBJ2-1; lacking DNA, the TRBD1 call made by TCRdb goes unchecked. The CDR3 covers 15 residues. Germline V gene data show CDR1 as ENHRY and CDR2 as SYGVKD. CDR3 protein: CAIREKGQVHNEQFF.

The CDR3 protein is CASSPRGKRAKGELFF. The V and J genes are TRBV5-1 and TRBJ2-2; TCRdb returns TRBD1, unconfirmable since there is no DNA. This CDR3 is built from 16 residues. Germline CDR1 reads SGHRS; CDR2 reads YFSETQ.

The chain uses TRBV19 and TRBJ2-1; TCRdb returns TRBD1, unconfirmable since there is no DNA. CDR3 length equals 15 residues. Germline values: CDR1 LNHDA, CDR2 SQIVND (reference sequence). The CDR3 reads CASSIHRGPYNEQFF.

CDR3 amino acids: CSATRREGGTDTQYF. The chain employs TRBV20-1 and TRBJ2-3; lacking DNA, the TRBD2 call made by TCRdb goes unchecked. The germline V gene has CDR1 DFQATT and CDR2 SNEGSKA (reference sequence). The CDR3 extends over 15 amino acids.